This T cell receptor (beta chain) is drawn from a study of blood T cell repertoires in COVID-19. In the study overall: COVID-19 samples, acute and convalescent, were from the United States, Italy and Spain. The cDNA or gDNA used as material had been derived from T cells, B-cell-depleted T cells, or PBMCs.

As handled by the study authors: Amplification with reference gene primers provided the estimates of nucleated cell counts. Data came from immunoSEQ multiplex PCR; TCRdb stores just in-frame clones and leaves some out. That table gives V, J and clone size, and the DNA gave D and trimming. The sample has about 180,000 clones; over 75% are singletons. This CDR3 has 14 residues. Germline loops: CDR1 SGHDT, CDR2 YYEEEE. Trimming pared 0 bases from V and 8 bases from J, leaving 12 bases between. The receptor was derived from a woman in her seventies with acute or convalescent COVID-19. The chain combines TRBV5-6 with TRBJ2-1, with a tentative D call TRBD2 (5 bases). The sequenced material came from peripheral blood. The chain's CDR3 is CASSLVRATDEQFF. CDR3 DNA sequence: TGTGCCAGCAGCTTGGTGAGGGCCACAGATGAGCAGTTCTTC.